The rows below give T cell receptor beta chains drawn from one sample of a study of T-cell reconstitution after alpha-beta-depleted transplantation in children. One entry per CDR3 protein, called by TCRdb with MiXCR from the PCR reads. Of some 600,000 distinct CDR3 sequences in the sample, roughly 13% were seen once. This specimen was PBMCs, mostly from graft donor cells, taken 360 days after TCRalphabeta/CD19-depleted stem cell transplant. The source is a male patient aged 10 to 17 who had a stem cell transplant for acute myeloid leukemia, so the T cells may come from the graft donor. CDR3s include the opening cysteine and the closing phenylalanine or tryptophan. A D gene is named only where the DNA matches it firmly. Clone size is shown for a subset of rows, as once, few, many or a class of expanded clone.

>.|TRBJ2-5|many|15|TRBV5-1
CASSLVGTSGGTQYF
TGCGCCAGCAGCTTGGTAGGGACGAGCGGAGGGACCCAGTACTTC
>TRBD1|TRBJ2-1|few|15|TRBV12-5
CASGWETGPYNEQFF
TGTGCTAGTGGTTGGGAGACAGGGCCCTACAATGAGCAGTTCTTC
>TRBD2|TRBJ2-1|few|15|TRBV20-1
CSAVPGSGNWDEQFF
TGCAGTGCAGTCCCCGGGAGCGGGAACTGGGATGAGCAGTTCTTC
>TRBD2|TRBJ2-5|many|15|TRBV27
CASSYILAGVETQYF
TGTGCCAGCAGTTACATACTAGCGGGAGTGGAGACCCAGTACTTC
>TRBD1|TRBJ2-2|few|16|TRBV9
CASSFLTGANTGELFF
TGTGCCAGCAGCTTTCTGACAGGGGCGAACACCGGGGAGCTGTTTTTT
>.|TRBJ2-5|.|18|TRBV11-2
CASSLDLTASEYQETQYF
TGTGCCAGCAGCTTAGATTTGACGGCTAGCGAGTACCAAGAGACCCAGTACTTC
>.|TRBJ2-5|many|12|TRBV5-6
CASSLASGTQYF
TGTGCCAGCAGCTTGGCTTCGGGGACCCAGTACTTC
>TRBD2|TRBJ2-7|many|15|TRBV12-3/TRBV12-4
CASSPILARGGRQYF
TGTGCCAGCAGCCCTATACTAGCGCGCGGGGGGAGGCAGTACTTC
>TRBD2|TRBJ2-7|.|16|TRBV20-1
CSARASGSPYSYEQYF
TGCAGTGCTAGGGCGAGCGGGAGCCCATACTCCTACGAGCAGTACTTC
>.|TRBJ1-1|few|16|TRBV28
CASSLWGAILSTEAFF
TGTGCCAGCAGTTTATGGGGGGCCATACTCTCGACTGAAGCTTTCTTT
>TRBD2|TRBJ2-3|.|17|TRBV6-5
CASSYDGLAASTDTQYF
TGTGCCAGCAGTTACGACGGACTAGCGGCAAGCACAGATACGCAGTATTTT
>.|TRBJ1-2|.|14|TRBV28
CASSPAGATYGYTF
TGTGCCAGCAGCCCCGCGGGGGCAACCTATGGCTACACCTTC